This TCR beta chain was observed in a study of cytomegalovirus exposure and HLA in healthy donors. TCRdb keeps only in-frame clones here, not all; method: immunoSEQ multiplex PCR. There are under 150,000 clones in the sample; 80% to 90% occur only once, and roughly 3% lies in the top ten. A word on this clone: Its antigen is currently unknown.

V shed 5 bases and J 9 bases; nucleotides not matched to a gene: 9. Per germline, CDR1 SGHAT and CDR2 FQNNGV. This CDR3 region has 15 residues. The study's findings and limits: Cytomegalovirus-associated TCR beta chains were listed, numbering around 150.

Specimen: PBMCs. The receptor comes from a man between 18 and 35 years old in good health and CMV-seronegative. The chain uses TRBV11-2 and TRBJ2-1, with 11 bases fitting TRBD2. CDR3 loop: CASSPVLAGAPEQFF. The CDR3 DNA reads as TGTGCCAGCAGCCCAGTACTAGCGGGGGCCCCTGAGCAGTTCTTC.